The clone carrying this TCR beta chain appeared once. V was pared by 2 bases and J by 6 bases, with 13 bases between. CDR3 length equals 14 residues. CDR1 GTSNPN and CDR2 SVGIG come from the germline V gene (reference sequence). These data come from a study of blood T cell repertoires in COVID-19. The wider study: The study drew acute and convalescent COVID-19 samples from the United States, Italy and Spain. The cDNA or gDNA used as material had been derived from T cells, B-cell-depleted T cells, or PBMCs.

In the original workflow: Amplification of reference gene primers provided the estimated nucleated cell counts. Sequencing was performed with immunoSEQ multiplex PCR; in TCRdb, only in-frame clones are kept and a portion is missing. Clone size and V and J calls were adopted from that table, with D and trimming inferred from the DNA. This table has 55,000 to 85,000 clones, roughly 86% appearing once. This clonotype was obtained from a woman aged 70 to 79 with acute or convalescent COVID-19. The sequenced sample was peripheral blood. V and J are TRBV30 and TRBJ2-2; tentative D call: TRBD1 (6 bases). Here the CDR3 reads CAWSRTVRAGELFF. The CDR3 coding sequence is TGTGCCTGGAGTCGGACAGTACGTGCCGGGGAGCTGTTTTTT.